The clone carrying this T cell receptor beta chain has at least ten counts. Its antigen is undetermined. The data were taken from a study of blood T cells in healthy people across ages. Overall study findings and caveats: The study lacked donor CMV status, which possibly confounded expanded clonotype changes.

The second PCR ran about 6 to 12 cycles with a sample-barcoded 5' primer and J-beta primers. TCRdb passed the 5' RACE reads through MiXCR, listing each CDR3 protein once. The repertoire holds 1.5 million to 2 million distinct CDR3 sequences, with roughly 28% as singletons. This clonotype was sampled from a woman in her twenties or thirties in good health. The sample consisted of blood.

CDR3 amino acids: CASSLDGDQETQYF. DNA for the CDR3: TGCGCCAGCAGCCTCGATGGCGACCAAGAGACCCAGTACTTC. The chain employs TRBV5-1 and TRBJ2-5; D uncertain. This CDR3 is built from 14 residues. CDR1 and CDR2 (germline): SGHRS, YFSETQ. Between the trimmed V and J ends, which lost 4 bases and 0 bases, there was a span of 10 bases.